These 23 T cell receptor beta chains came from one sample sequenced in a study of blood T cell repertoires in COVID-19. The method was immunoSEQ multiplex PCR; TCRdb's version includes in-frame clones alone and lacks a portion of them. The sample has about 88,000 clones; around 91% are singletons. Input material: peripheral blood. The source of these receptors is a man between 18 and 35 years old with COVID-19, enrolled during active disease.

The gene calls are TRBV7-4 and TRBJ1-3; 8 bases line up with TRBD1. Germline values: CDR1 SGHVT, CDR2 SQSDAQ. J lost 0 bases, V lost 4 bases, and 11 bases had no gene match. The CDR3 covers 18 residues. The CDR3 bases are TGTGCCAGCAGCTCGACAGGGGATAGAACGGTCTCTGGAAACACCATATATTTT. It is translated as CASSSTGDRTVSGNTIYF.

The chain recombines TRBV5-1 with TRBJ2-1; 12 nucleotides agree with TRBD2. The CDR3 contains 17 residues. The germline CDR1 and CDR2 sequences are SGHRS and YFSETQ. Losses at the gene ends were 4 bases for V and 9 bases for J; bases not matched to a gene: 14. The CDR3 here is CASSPDGVTSGSFEQFF. CDR3 nucleotide sequence: TGCGCCAGCAGCCCCGACGGCGTGACTAGCGGGAGCTTTGAGCAGTTCTTC. Full variable domain (missing parts from reference TRBV5-1 and TRBJ2-1): KAGVTQTPRYLIKTRGQQVTLSCSPISGHRSVSWYQQTPGQGLQFLFEYFSETQRNKGNFPGRFSGRQFSNSRSEMNVSTLELGDSALYLCASSPDGVTSGSFEQFFGPGTRLTVL.

The chain couples TRBV4-2 to TRBJ2-7; 8 positions agree with TRBD2. There are 15 residues in the CDR3. The trim removed 4 bases at V and 5 bases at J, leaving 10 bases unmatched. Germline loops: CDR1 LGHNA, CDR2 YNFKEQ. Here the CDR3 DNA reads TGTGCCAGCAGCCTCAGCAGCGGGAGTGTCAACGAGCAGTACTTC. Protein sequence: CASSLSSGSVNEQYF.

V is TRBV24-1 and J is TRBJ2-7, with D perhaps matching TRBD2 (6 bases). The V gene's germline CDR1 is KGHDR and CDR2 SFDVKD. The CDR3 contains 12 residues. Trimming removed 4 bases at V and 6 bases at J, with 9 bases between. The CDR3 sequence: CATSERDSEQYF. In nucleotides, the CDR3 is TGTGCCACCAGTGAGCGGGATAGCGAGCAGTACTTC.

The J gene is TRBJ1-5, the V gene TRBV27; D might be TRBD1 (6 bases). The CDR3 has 15 amino acids. From germline, CDR1 is MNHEY and CDR2 SMNVEV (reference sequence). V was pared by 4 bases and J by 3 bases, with 13 bases between. CDR3 DNA sequence: TGTGCCAGCAGTTCCGAGGGGGGGGCCAATCAGCCCCAGCATTTT. It specifies CASSSEGGANQPQHF.

This rearrangement joins TRBV6-5 to TRBJ2-7; D possibly corresponds to TRBD1 (6 bases). The CDR3 is 15 amino acids. V was pared by 7 bases and J by 2 bases, with 18 bases between. Germline CDR1 reads MNHEY; CDR2 reads SVGAGI. The CDR3 loop reads CASNKRAGDTYEQYF. CDR3 DNA sequence: TGTGCCAGCAACAAACGGGCAGGGGACACCTACGAGCAGTACTTC.

This clone was observed a handful of times. The chain has TRBV2 and TRBJ1-2, with D maybe TRBD1 (6 bases). Germline V gene lookup returns CDR1 SNHLY and CDR2 FYNNEI. The CDR3 sequence is 14 residues long. Trimming stripped 10 bases from V and 0 bases from J, with 15 bases between. DNA of the CDR3: TGTGCCACCTATTTGGGGGCCCCTAACTATGGCTACACCTTC. Translation: CATYLGAPNYGYTF.

The chain joins TRBV27 to TRBJ2-7; D perhaps matches TRBD1 (5 bases). The CDR3 is 13 amino acids. Germline CDR1 is MNHEY and CDR2 is SMNVEV (reference sequence). Trimming pared 0 bases from V and 7 bases from J, leaving 10 bases between. Here the CDR3 DNA reads TGTGCCAGCAGTTTATCCCGGCGGACAGAGCAGTACTTC. It specifies CASSLSRRTEQYF.

This clone was recorded only once. At one boundary the junction diverges from the germline segment, which might be a read error. The chain recombines TRBV2 with TRBJ1-4, with 7 bases that match TRBD1. Germline V gene data show CDR1 as SNHLY and CDR2 as FYNNEI. CDR3 size: 16 residues. The CDR3 bases are TGTGCCAGCAGCCCCCAAACAGGGGTCCTTAATGAAAAACTGCTTTTT. Translated: CASSPQTGVLNEKLLF.

The chain is built from TRBV15 and TRBJ1-5, with D perhaps matching TRBD1 (5 bases). CDR3 length: 15 amino acids. The germline V gene encodes CDR1 LNHNV and CDR2 YYDKDF (reference sequence). Between the trimmed V and J ends, which lost 0 bases and 2 bases, there was a span of 8 bases. CDR3 DNA sequence: TGTGCCACCAGCAGAGATAAAGGGGGCAATCAGCCCCAGCATTTT. It specifies CATSRDKGGNQPQHF.

The rearrangement links TRBV7-9 to TRBJ2-7; 10 bases agree with TRBD1. Per the germline V gene, CDR1 is SEHNR and CDR2 is FQNEAQ (reference sequence). V was pared by 5 bases and J by 2 bases, with 6 bases of the junction left unmatched. The CDR3 sequence is 15 residues long. CDR3 sequence: CASSPRDRGTYEQYF. The DNA for the CDR3 is TGTGCCAGCAGCCCCCGGGACAGGGGTACCTACGAGCAGTACTTC.

This sequence joins TRBV5-1 and TRBJ2-3, with 8 bases that match TRBD2. Losses at the gene ends were 2 bases for V and 0 bases for J; bases not matched to a gene: 8. This CDR3 spans 17 amino acids. Germline V lookup: CDR1 SGHRS, CDR2 YFSETQ. The CDR3 region is CASSFRSGTSSTDTQYF. Here the CDR3 DNA reads TGCGCCAGCAGCTTCCGTAGCGGGACCTCTAGCACAGATACGCAGTATTTT.

V is TRBV7-2 and J is TRBJ2-3; 7 nucleotides match TRBD2. Unmatched junction bases numbered 13, after V lost 5 bases and J lost 5 bases. This CDR3 comprises 16 residues. The germline gives CDR1 SGHTA, CDR2 FQGNSA. This chain's CDR3 is CASSTASGGVGDTQYF. In DNA, the CDR3 is TGTGCCAGCAGCACAGCTAGCGGAGGGGTGGGAGATACGCAGTATTTT.

The chain carries TRBV7-9 and TRBJ1-3; TRBD1 might be the D (6 bases). Per germline, CDR1 SEHNR and CDR2 FQNEAQ (reference sequence). The CDR3 spans 14 residues. Trimming left V 1 base short and J 2 bases short, with 6 bases between. This CDR3 reads CASSLGTAGNTIYF. The CDR3 DNA reads as TGTGCCAGCAGCTTAGGGACAGCTGGAAACACCATATATTTT.

The chain has TRBV28 and TRBJ2-1, with TRBD2 matching over 12 bases. Losses at the gene ends were 6 bases for V and 7 bases for J; bases not matched to a gene: 10. Germline loops: CDR1 MDHEN, CDR2 SYDVKM. This CDR3 contains 16 residues. CDR3 nucleotide sequence: TGTGCCAGCAGCTCTCTAGCGGGAGGGCCTGTAAATGAGCAGTTCTTC. Protein: CASSSLAGGPVNEQFF.

The chain employs TRBV28 and TRBJ2-7; 8 bases line up with TRBD1. The CDR3 sequence is 15 residues long. Unmatched junction bases numbered 13, after V lost 6 bases and J lost 6 bases. CDR1 is MDHEN, CDR2 SYDVKM, per germline. The CDR3 loop reads CASSFPGRTGPEQYF. The CDR3 DNA reads as TGTGCCAGCAGCTTCCCCGGGCGGACAGGGCCCGAGCAGTACTTC.

The rearrangement links TRBV4-1 to TRBJ1-1; no firm D call. From germline, CDR1 is MGHRA and CDR2 YSYEKL. V gave up 2 bases and J gave up 2 bases, with 9 bases separating them. The CDR3 runs 14 residues. The CDR3 reads CASSQSASNTEAFF. CDR3 nucleotides: TGCGCCAGCAGCCAATCGGCTAGTAACACTGAAGCTTTCTTT.

The CDR3, as DNA: TGTGCCAGTAGTATAGCCGGACAGGGCTATCAGCCCCAGCATTTT. Translating it yields CASSIAGQGYQPQHF. The chain has TRBV19 and TRBJ1-5; 8 bases map to TRBD1. In germline, CDR1 is LNHDA, CDR2 SQIVND (reference sequence). The V and J ends lost 1 base and 5 bases, in that order; junction bases with no gene match: 4. CDR3 size: 15 residues.

J is TRBJ1-5 and V is TRBV27; D remains ambiguous. V was clipped by 5 bases and J by 1 base, with 9 bases between them. Germline V lookup: CDR1 MNHEY, CDR2 SMNVEV (reference sequence). The CDR3 is 14 residues long. Written as DNA, the CDR3 is TGTGCCAGCAGTCAAGGACTGAGCAATCAGCCCCAGCATTTT. This codes for CASSQGLSNQPQHF.

This sequence joins TRBV18 and TRBJ2-7; weak D call: TRBD1 (5 bases). Per germline, CDR1 KGHSH and CDR2 LQKENI. The CDR3 is made up of 13 amino acids. The V and J ends lost 2 bases and 5 bases respectively, with 10 bases between them. DNA of the CDR3: TGTGCCAGCTCACCAACAAGGGGCCACGAGCAGTACTTC. Its protein is CASSPTRGHEQYF. Supplemented by reference TRBV18 and TRBJ2-7, the full variable domain reads NAGVMQNPRHLVRRRGQEARLRCSPMKGHSHVYWYRQLPEEGLKFMVYLQKENIIDESGMPKERFSAEFPKEGPSILRIQQVVRGDSAAYFCASSPTRGHEQYFGPGTRLTVT.

The gene calls are TRBV19 and TRBJ1-2; possible D gene TRBD1, 6 bases. The V gene lost 3 bases and the J gene lost 7 bases, with 18 bases spanning the gap. Per the germline V gene, CDR1 is LNHDA and CDR2 is SQIVND (reference sequence). The CDR3 runs to 15 residues. The CDR3 sequence is CASSISTGMGSGYTF. In nucleotides, the CDR3 is TGTGCCAGTAGTATTAGCACAGGGATGGGTAGTGGCTACACCTTC. The variable domain in full, with the rest retrieved from reference TRBV19 and TRBJ1-2, is DGGITQSPKYLFRKEGQNVTLSCEQNLNHDAMYWYRQDPGQGLRLIYYSQIVNDFQKGDIAEGYSVSREKKESFPLTVTSAQKNPTAFYLCASSISTGMGSGYTFGSGTRLTVV.

The V and J genes are TRBV24-1 and TRBJ2-3, with D maybe TRBD1 (6 bases). CDR1 is KGHDR and CDR2 is SFDVKD in the germline V gene. Deletions cut 5 bases from V and 2 bases from J, with 22 bases between. The CDR3 has 18 residues. For the CDR3, the DNA is TGTGCCACCAGTGGCCCCGCGACAGGCTATCTGATCACAGATACGCAGTATTTT. It encodes CATSGPATGYLITDTQYF.

V gene TRBV2 combines with J gene TRBJ2-3, with 11 bases that match TRBD2. This CDR3 is built from 15 residues. CDR1 is SNHLY, CDR2 FYNNEI, per germline. V was pared by 5 bases and J by 6 bases, with 7 bases of the junction left unmatched. CDR3 sequence: CASSMASGRRDTQYF. The CDR3 DNA follows: TGTGCCAGCAGTATGGCTAGCGGGAGGAGGGATACGCAGTATTTT.